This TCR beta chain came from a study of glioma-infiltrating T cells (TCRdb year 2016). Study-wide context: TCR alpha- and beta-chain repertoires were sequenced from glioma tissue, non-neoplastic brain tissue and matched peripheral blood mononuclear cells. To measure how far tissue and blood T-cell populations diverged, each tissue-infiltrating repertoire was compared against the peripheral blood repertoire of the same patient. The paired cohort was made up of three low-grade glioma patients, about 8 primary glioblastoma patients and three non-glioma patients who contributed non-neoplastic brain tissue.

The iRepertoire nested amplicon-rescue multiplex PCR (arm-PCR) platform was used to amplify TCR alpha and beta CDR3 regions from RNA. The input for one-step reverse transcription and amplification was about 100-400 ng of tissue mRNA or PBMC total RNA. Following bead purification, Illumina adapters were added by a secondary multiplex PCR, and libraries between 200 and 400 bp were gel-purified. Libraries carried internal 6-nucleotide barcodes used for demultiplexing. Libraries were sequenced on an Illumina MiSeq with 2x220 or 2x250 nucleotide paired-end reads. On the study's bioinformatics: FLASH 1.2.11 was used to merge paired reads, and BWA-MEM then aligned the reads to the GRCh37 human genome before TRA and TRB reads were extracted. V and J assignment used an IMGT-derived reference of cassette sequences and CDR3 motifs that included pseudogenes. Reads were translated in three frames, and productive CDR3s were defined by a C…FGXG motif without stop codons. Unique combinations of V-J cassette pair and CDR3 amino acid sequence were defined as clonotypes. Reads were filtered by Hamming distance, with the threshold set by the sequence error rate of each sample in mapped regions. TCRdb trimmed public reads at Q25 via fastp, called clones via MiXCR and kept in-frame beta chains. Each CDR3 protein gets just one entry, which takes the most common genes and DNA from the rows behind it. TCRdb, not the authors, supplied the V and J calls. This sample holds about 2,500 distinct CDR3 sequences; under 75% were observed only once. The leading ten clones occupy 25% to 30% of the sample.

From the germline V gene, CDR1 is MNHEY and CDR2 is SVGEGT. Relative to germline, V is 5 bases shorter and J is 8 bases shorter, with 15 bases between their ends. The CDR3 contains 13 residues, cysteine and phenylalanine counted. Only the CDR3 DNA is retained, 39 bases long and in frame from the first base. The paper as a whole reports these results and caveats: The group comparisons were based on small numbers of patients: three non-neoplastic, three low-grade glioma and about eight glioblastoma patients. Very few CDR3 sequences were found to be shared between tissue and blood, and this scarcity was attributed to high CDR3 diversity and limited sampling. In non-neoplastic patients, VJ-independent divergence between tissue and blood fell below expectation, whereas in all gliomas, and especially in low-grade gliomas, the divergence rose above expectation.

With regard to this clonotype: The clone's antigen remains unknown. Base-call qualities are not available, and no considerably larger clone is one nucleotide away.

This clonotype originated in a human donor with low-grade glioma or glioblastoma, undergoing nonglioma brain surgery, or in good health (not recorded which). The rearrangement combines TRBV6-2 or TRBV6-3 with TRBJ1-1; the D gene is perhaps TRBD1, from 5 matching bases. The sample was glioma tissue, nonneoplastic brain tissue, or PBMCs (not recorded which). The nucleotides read TGTGCCAGCAGTGGTTCGAGTAGACAGGAAGCTTTCTTT. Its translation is CASSGSSRQEAFF.